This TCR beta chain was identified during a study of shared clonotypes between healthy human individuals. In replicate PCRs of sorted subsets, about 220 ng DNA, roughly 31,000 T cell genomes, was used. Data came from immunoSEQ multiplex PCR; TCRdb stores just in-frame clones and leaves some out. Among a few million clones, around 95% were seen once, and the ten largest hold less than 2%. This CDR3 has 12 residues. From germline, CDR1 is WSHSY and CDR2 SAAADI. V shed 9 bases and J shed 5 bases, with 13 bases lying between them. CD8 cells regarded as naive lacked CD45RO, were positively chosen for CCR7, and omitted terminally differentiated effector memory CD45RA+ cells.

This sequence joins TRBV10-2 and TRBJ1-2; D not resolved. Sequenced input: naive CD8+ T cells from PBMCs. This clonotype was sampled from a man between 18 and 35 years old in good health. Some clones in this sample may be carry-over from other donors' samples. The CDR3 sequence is CASFDGMYGYTF. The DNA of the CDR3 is TGCGCCAGTTTCGACGGGATGTATGGCTACACCTTC.